These T cell receptor beta chains were read from a single sample in a study of T cells in Graves' hyperthyroidism and ophthalmopathy. TCRdb reprocessed the multiplex PCR reads with MiXCR, giving one entry per CDR3 protein. This sample has fewer than 450,000 distinct CDR3 sequences; over 12% occur once, and the top ten carry around 28%. The sample was blood. These receptors all stem from a middle-aged man with Graves' ophthalmopathy. CDR3s include the opening cysteine and the closing phenylalanine or tryptophan. The D gene is left open where the match is weak. Clone sizes are given selectively: once, few, many, or a class where the clone is expanded.

cdr3_length,v_call,clone_size,j_call,d_call,cdr3_aa,cdr3_nt
18,TRBV3-1,many,TRBJ2-1,TRBD2,CASSRGTSGRTRDNEQFF,TGTGCCAGCAGCCGAGGGACTAGCGGGAGGACACGGGACAATGAGCAGTTCTTC
13,TRBV3-1,.,TRBJ2-2,.,CASSQGTTGELFF,TGTGCCAGCAGCCAAGGGACAACCGGGGAGCTGTTTTTT
17,TRBV30,many,TRBJ2-3,.,CAWRLTARPGSTDTQYF,TGTGCCTGGAGGTTGACGGCCCGTCCGGGTAGCACAGATACGCAGTATTTT
15,TRBV11-2,many,TRBJ2-7,.,CASSLGLGRGSEQYF,TGTGCCAGCAGCTTAGGATTGGGGAGGGGGAGCGAGCAGTACTTC
12,TRBV5-1,.,TRBJ2-7,.,CASISQGGEQYF,TGCGCCAGCATCTCACAGGGAGGCGAGCAGTACTTC
14,TRBV5-8,many,TRBJ2-5,.,CASSPPGGGETQYF,TGTGCCAGCAGCCCGCCCGGCGGGGGCGAGACCCAGTACTTC
11,TRBV7-9,many,TRBJ2-3,TRBD2,CASSLGLVPYF,TGTGCCAGCAGCCTCGGACTAGTGCCGTATTTT
13,TRBV5-6,few,TRBJ1-1,.,CASKRTRNTEAFF,TGTGCCAGCAAGAGGACGAGGAACACTGAAGCTTTCTTT
13,TRBV10-3,many,TRBJ2-1,TRBD1,CAISDGTGNEQFF,TGTGCCATCAGTGATGGGACAGGGAATGAGCAGTTCTTC
14,TRBV15,many,TRBJ2-5,.,CATSRDRGQETQYF,TGTGCCACCAGCAGAGATAGGGGCCAAGAGACCCAGTACTTC
16,TRBV5-8,many,TRBJ1-4,TRBD1,CASSPGQGTTNEKLFF,TGTGCCAGCAGCCCAGGACAGGGTACAACTAATGAAAAACTGTTTTTT
14,TRBV6-1,.,TRBJ2-3,TRBD2,CASRSGGLADTQYF,TGTGCCAGCCGGAGCGGGGGGCTCGCAGATACGCAGTATTTT
13,TRBV7-9,few,TRBJ2-3,.,CASDEQRTDTQYF,TGTGCCAGCGACGAGCAGCGCACAGATACGCAGTATTTT
15,TRBV15,many,TRBJ2-7,.,CATSRDLLTGYEQYF,TGTGCCACCAGCAGAGATCTACTCACAGGGTACGAGCAGTACTTC